This T cell receptor beta chain came from a study of blood T cell dynamics during melanoma immunotherapy. The data were produced by immunoSEQ multiplex PCR, yet TCRdb's version contains in-frame clones alone and is incomplete. The table lists thousands of clones, 75% to 90% of them singletons. Germline V gene data show CDR1 as MDHEN and CDR2 as SYDVKM. There are 14 residues in the CDR3. Trimming took 10 bases from V and 4 from J, leaving 19 bases between them. Time point meaning: week 3, after first cycle of checkpoint inhibitor. Patients had no prior systemic cancer treatment, immunosuppressants or other active cancers.

V gene TRBV28 combines with J gene TRBJ1-1; D gene ambiguous. This sequence was found in a human donor with melanoma. The material was blood, obtained from a patient treated with checkpoint blockade. The CDR3 DNA sequence: TGTGCCACTGACCGCCCCTCGGGTGGCACTGAAGCTTTCTTT. Its translation is CATDRPSGGTEAFF.